The next 24 T cell receptor beta chains were all read from a single sample in a study of lymphopenia after photon versus proton radiotherapy. Profiled with immunoSEQ multiplex PCR; TCRdb holds only in-frame clones, not every one. The top ten hold around 13% of the sample, which has approximately 70,000 clones, approximately 86% seen once. The sequencing used peripheral blood, collected from a patient treated with proton-based radiotherapy. All receptors derive from an elderly man with esophageal cancer.

The chain joins TRBV6-1 to TRBJ1-2; D gene unclear. Trimming left V 0 bases short and J 2 bases short, with 10 bases between. Germline V CDR1 and CDR2: MNHNS, SASEGT. This CDR3 spans 15 amino acids. Here the CDR3 DNA reads TGTGCCAGCAGTGAAGCGTACAGCTACAACTATGGCTACACCTTC. Translating it yields CASSEAYSYNYGYTF.

V gene TRBV5-8 combines with J gene TRBJ2-5; D tentatively reads TRBD1 or TRBD2 (5 bases each). The germline gives CDR1 SGHTS, CDR2 YDEGEE. V was clipped by 0 bases and J by 6 bases, with 12 bases between them. The length of the CDR3 is 14 residues. The CDR3 is CASSLGLVGQTQYF. In nucleotides, the CDR3 is TGTGCCAGCAGCTTGGGGCTAGTGGGACAGACCCAGTACTTC.

The chain joins TRBV19 to TRBJ2-3; TRBD2 matches at 10 bases. V lost 3 bases and J lost 4; bases outside the gene matches: 10. Germline V gene sequence: CDR1 LNHDA, CDR2 SQIVND (reference sequence). CDR3 length equals 17 residues. The CDR3 protein is CASSIRWASGSADTQYF. DNA for the CDR3: TGTGCCAGTAGTATCCGGTGGGCTAGCGGGAGTGCAGATACGCAGTATTTT.

The rearrangement uses TRBV30 and TRBJ2-5; D possibly uses TRBD1 or TRBD2 (7 bases each). The CDR3 extends over 15 amino acids. Trimming pared 0 bases from V and 2 bases from J, leaving 13 bases between. The germline V gene encodes CDR1 GTSNPN and CDR2 SVGIG (reference sequence). This chain's CDR3 is CAWSVGGGQQETQYF. DNA of the CDR3: TGTGCCTGGAGTGTAGGGGGGGGACAGCAAGAGACCCAGTACTTC. The entire variable domain, with the rest obtained from reference TRBV30 and TRBJ2-5, is as follows: SQTIHQWPATLVQPVGSPLSLECTVEGTSNPNLYWYRQAAGRGLQLLFYSVGIGQISSEVPQNLSASRPQDRQFILSSKKLLLSDSGFYLCAWSVGGGQQETQYFGPGTRLLVL.

This chain uses TRBV5-1 with TRBJ1-6; D is uncertain. The CDR3 is 14 residues long. Trimming left V 2 bases short and J 7 bases short, with 10 bases between. Germline V lookup: CDR1 SGHRS, CDR2 YFSETQ. The CDR3 region has the DNA TGCGCCAGCAGCTTTAACAGCAGGAATTCACCCCTCCACTTT. Translation: CASSFNSRNSPLHF.

The sample holds a few counts of this clone. J is TRBJ1-2 and V is TRBV29-1; D is perhaps TRBD1 (6 bases). The CDR3 extends over 12 amino acids. The germline V and J ends were trimmed by 4 bases and 8 bases, with 14 bases remaining between them. CDR1 and CDR2 from the germline V gene are SQVTM and ANQGSEA. This CDR3 is CSVASGGRGYTF. For the CDR3, the DNA is TGCAGCGTTGCCTCCGGGGGCCGGGGCTACACCTTC.

This clone was seen more than once but under ten times. V is TRBV20-1 and J is TRBJ1-3; D call uncertain. The CDR3 contains 11 residues. CDR1 and CDR2 (germline): DFQATT, SNEGSKA (reference sequence). Trimming pared 5 bases from V and 8 bases from J, leaving 10 bases between. The CDR3: CSAPSVDTIYF. CDR3 sequence (DNA): TGCAGTGCTCCCTCGGTAGACACCATATATTTT.

A few counts support this clone. The chain couples TRBV30 to TRBJ1-1; 7 positions agree with TRBD1. The CDR3 is made up of 13 amino acids. V lost 4 bases, J lost 3 bases, and 5 bases stayed unmatched. Germline values: CDR1 GTSNPN, CDR2 SVGIG (reference sequence). CDR3 residues: CAWKMDRYTEAFF. The DNA of the CDR3 is TGTGCCTGGAAGATGGACAGGTACACTGAAGCTTTCTTT.

The gene calls are TRBV9 and TRBJ2-2, with D perhaps given as TRBD1 or TRBD2 (6 bases each). The CDR3 is 18 residues long. Germline-derived CDR1 and CDR2 are SGDLS and YYNGEE. Deletions cut 2 bases from V and 2 bases from J, with 19 bases between. This chain's CDR3 is CASSVRDSGVGNTGELFF. CDR3 nucleotide sequence: TGTGCCAGCAGCGTGAGGGACTCAGGGGTAGGAAACACCGGGGAGCTGTTTTTT.

CDR3 sequence reads: CAISVGTHEQYF. The CDR3 bases are TGTGCCATCAGTGTTGGGACCCACGAGCAGTACTTC. The chain recombines TRBV10-3 with TRBJ2-7; D may correspond to TRBD1 or TRBD2 (5 bases each). Germline V gene lookup returns CDR1 ENHRY and CDR2 SYGVKD. V was shortened by 4 bases and J by 5 bases, with 9 bases between the two germline ends. The CDR3 is 12 amino acids.

The gene calls are TRBV4-3 and TRBJ1-4; D uncertain. This CDR3 region has 15 residues. Germline CDR1 and CDR2: LGHNA and YSLEER. V was clipped by 4 bases and J by 8 bases, with 17 bases between them. The CDR3 DNA is TGCGCCAGCAGCCCCTCGGCTCGGCGAGGGGAAAAACTGTTTTTT. The encoded protein is CASSPSARRGEKLFF.

The gene calls are TRBV6-1 and TRBJ1-4; TRBD1 aligns across 9 bases. CDR3 length: 14 amino acids. Trimming took 3 bases from V and 8 from J; bases not matched to a gene: 4. In germline, CDR1 is MNHNS, CDR2 SASEGT. CDR3 region: CASSDGQGREKLFF. CDR3 DNA: TGTGCCAGCAGTGATGGACAGGGGAGGGAAAAACTGTTTTTT.

The gene calls are TRBV27 and TRBJ2-1, with 9 bases aligning to TRBD2. This CDR3 spans 16 amino acids. V lost 6 bases and J lost 2; bases outside the gene matches: 8. Germline-derived CDR1 and CDR2 are MNHEY and SMNVEV (reference sequence). CDR3 bases: TGTGCCAGCAGGGGATCTAGCGGGAACCCCTACAATGAGCAGTTCTTC. Protein: CASRGSSGNPYNEQFF.

The V gene is TRBV12-1, the J gene TRBJ1-1; the table calls TRBD1, which could not be checked here. TRBV12-1 has pseudogene status. The CDR3 covers 17 residues. The CDR3 DNA follows: TGTGCCAGCAGCTTTGGGGCGGTACAGGTGAGTTCCACTGAAGCTTTCTTT. Encoded protein: CASSFGAVQVSSTEAFF.

This chain connects TRBV4-2 to TRBJ2-7; 8 bases fit TRBD2. The germline gives CDR1 LGHNA, CDR2 YNFKEQ. V trimming: 4 bases; J trimming: 4 bases; junction bases outside the gene matches: 9. The length of the CDR3 is 15 residues. CDR3 protein: CASSPGGGEIYEQYF. The CDR3 region has the DNA TGTGCCAGCAGCCCGGGGGGGGGAGAAATATACGAGCAGTACTTC.

The chain links TRBV29-1 to TRBJ2-7; possible D gene TRBD2, 7 bases. The CDR3 extends over 13 amino acids. The V gene's germline CDR1 is SQVTM and CDR2 ANQGSEA. Trimming took 0 bases from V and 6 from J, leaving 12 bases between them. The CDR3 DNA reads as TGCAGCGTTGAAGAGGGGGCTAGCGGCGAGCAGTACTTC. Its protein product is CSVEEGASGEQYF.

V gene TRBV12-2 combines with J gene TRBJ1-5. TRBV12-2 is labeled a pseudogene. The CDR3 runs to 15 residues. The CDR3: CASRLGFASNQPQHF. CDR3 nucleotide sequence: TGTGCAAGTCGCTTAGGTTTCGCCAGCAATCAGCCCCAGCATTTT.

The chain has TRBV14 and TRBJ2-2; D may correspond to TRBD1 or TRBD2 (5 bases each). Germline loops: CDR1 SGHDN, CDR2 FVKESK. Trimming pared 4 bases from V and 5 bases from J, leaving 20 bases between. The CDR3 contains 17 residues. This CDR3 reads CASSLPTVSPGTGELFF. The CDR3, as DNA: TGTGCCAGCAGCCTTCCGACAGTCTCCCCGGGGACCGGGGAGCTGTTTTTT.

This chain uses TRBV19 with TRBJ1-1; D gene uncertain. This CDR3 is built from 14 residues. V shed 5 bases and J shed 4 bases, with 14 bases lying between them. The germline CDR1 and CDR2 sequences are LNHDA and SQIVND (reference sequence). The CDR3 coding sequence is TGTGCCAGTAGTCTCCCCGGGCAGCGCACTGAAGCTTTCTTT. Translating gives CASSLPGQRTEAFF.

Regarding this clone: One base away lies a much larger clone, so this may be a sequencing read error. This specimen includes other DNA sequences encoding the same CDR3. The chain has TRBV7-9 and TRBJ2-3; D may be TRBD1 or TRBD2 (5 bases each). This CDR3 region has 14 residues. The germline V gene encodes CDR1 SEHNR and CDR2 FQNEAQ (reference sequence). The V end lost 0 bases, the J end lost 9 bases, and 13 bases lay between the germline ends. The chain's CDR3 is CASSLATGGRTQYF. The CDR3 DNA sequence: TGTGCCAGCAGCTTAGCCACAGGAGGCAGAACGCAGTATTTT.

To note about this clone: Other DNA sequences within the sample encode an identical CDR3. This CDR3 reads CASSVQQAAGGYTF. The CDR3 DNA sequence: TGTGCCAGCAGCGTACAACAGGCCGCAGGTGGCTACACCTTC. The chain combines TRBV9 with TRBJ1-2; tentative D call: TRBD1 (5 bases). This CDR3 comprises 14 residues. Germline loops: CDR1 SGDLS, CDR2 YYNGEE. V lost 1 base and J 7 bases, leaving 14 bases between the germline ends.

This clone was counted a single time. CDR3 in DNA: TGCGCCAGCAGCTTGGACAGCGCGGGGGCCAAGACCCAGTACTTC. It is translated as CASSLDSAGAKTQYF. The V call is TRBV5-1, the J call TRBJ2-5; TRBD2 is a possible D gene (7 bases). V was trimmed by 0 bases and J by 6 bases, leaving 15 bases between them. The CDR3 extends over 15 amino acids. From germline, CDR1 is SGHRS and CDR2 YFSETQ. The variable domain in full, completed from reference TRBV5-1 and TRBJ2-5, reads KAGVTQTPRYLIKTRGQQVTLSCSPISGHRSVSWYQQTPGQGLQFLFEYFSETQRNKGNFPGRFSGRQFSNSRSEMNVSTLELGDSALYLCASSLDSAGAKTQYFGPGTRLLVL.

The chain employs TRBV5-5 and TRBJ2-7, with 9 bases lining up with TRBD1. The CDR3 has 15 amino acids. The V gene's germline CDR1 is SGHKS and CDR2 YYEKEE (reference sequence). V lost 4 bases, J lost 6 bases, and 11 bases stayed unmatched. CDR3 DNA: TGTGCCAGCAGCCCAGCCGGGACAGGGTTATTCGAGCAGTACTTC. Its protein product is CASSPAGTGLFEQYF.

V usage is TRBV7-2 and J usage is TRBJ2-7, with D possibly matching TRBD2 (5 bases). CDR1 is SGHTA, CDR2 FQGNSA, per germline. This CDR3 is built from 15 residues. V lost 5 bases and J lost 4, with 18 bases in between. CDR3 protein: CASSGGVRGGYEQYF. CDR3 nucleotide sequence: TGTGCCAGCAGCGGCGGAGTGCGCGGAGGATACGAGCAGTACTTC.